This T cell receptor beta chain was recovered during a study of T cells in localized non-small cell lung cancer. With regard to this clone: What it binds is unknown.

Repertoires were generated with immunoSEQ multiplex PCR, while TCRdb's copy carries only in-frame clones and drops some. The data show about 78,000 clones, 84% seen once. The study, taken as a whole, reports: For the top 100 tumor clones, a median roughly 56 also appeared in adjacent lung. Sequence data derive from only one tumor region, so heterogeneity remains possible. An association was observed between higher blood T cell density and longer overall survival.

The CDR3 consists of 15 residues. V was pared by 5 bases and J by 3 bases, with 5 bases of the junction left unmatched. Per the germline V gene, CDR1 is SEHNR and CDR2 is FQNEAQ (reference sequence). The source was peripheral blood, collected before any cancer treatment. The J gene is TRBJ1-5, the V gene TRBV7-9, with TRBD1 matching 9 bases. The source of this sequence is a man aged 35 to 70 with stage I lung adenocarcinoma. CDR3 loop: CASSPQGAVNQPQHF. Here the CDR3 DNA reads TGTGCCAGCAGCCCACAGGGGGCAGTCAATCAGCCCCAGCATTTT.